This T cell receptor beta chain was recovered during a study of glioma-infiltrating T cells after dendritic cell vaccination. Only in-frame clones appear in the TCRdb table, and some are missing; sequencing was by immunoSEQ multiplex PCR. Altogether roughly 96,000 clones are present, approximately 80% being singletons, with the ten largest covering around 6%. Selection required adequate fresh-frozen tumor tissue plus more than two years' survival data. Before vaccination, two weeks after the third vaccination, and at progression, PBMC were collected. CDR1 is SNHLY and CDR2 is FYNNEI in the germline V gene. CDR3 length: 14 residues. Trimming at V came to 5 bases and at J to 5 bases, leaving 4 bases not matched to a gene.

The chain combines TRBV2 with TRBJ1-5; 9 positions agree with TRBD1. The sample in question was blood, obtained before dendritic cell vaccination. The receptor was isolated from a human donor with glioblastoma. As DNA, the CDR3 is TGTGCCAGCAGTATCCGGACAGGGGATCAGCCCCAGCATTTT. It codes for CASSIRTGDQPQHF.